The source of this TCR beta chain is a study of Ad26.COV2.S vaccination and SARS-CoV-2 variants. Study-level background: In the study, Ad26.COV2.S was injected intramuscularly once, or twice 56 days apart. Findings and limits, study-wide: Vaccine and placebo recipients had similar non-spike TCR breadth.

As to treatment: roughly 19 received Ad26.COV2.S at low or high dose, single or two shots; several received placebo; per-sample allocation not given. Samples were taken on day 63 after the first vaccine or placebo injection. Boston provided a donor who was an adult aged 18-55 years. Points on this clone: Its antigen remains unknown.

CDR1 SGHAT and CDR2 FQDESV come from the germline V gene (reference sequence). This CDR3 contains 13 residues. V was cut by 4 bases and J by 7 bases, with 11 bases left in between. The assay was immunoSEQ multiplex PCR, and TCRdb's table has in-frame clones only and misses some. The data contain approximately 400,000 clones, about 80% of them seen just once; the ten biggest clones take up just under 7.5%. The TCR originated in a person aged 18-65 years who received the Ad26.COV2.S COVID-19 vaccine or a placebo. The sequencing used peripheral blood, collected in a trial of Ad26.COV2.S vaccine versus placebo. This sequence joins TRBV11-1 and TRBJ2-1, with D possibly TRBD1 on 6 matching bases. CDR3 region: CASSSLGGNEQFF. CDR3 bases: TGTGCCAGCAGCTCATTAGGGGGAAATGAGCAGTTCTTC. Using reference TRBV11-1 and TRBJ2-1 for the parts outside the CDR3, the full variable domain is EAEVAQSPRYKITEKSQAVAFWCDPISGHATLYWYRQILGQGPELLVQFQDESVVDDSQLPKDRFSAERLKGVDSTLKIQPAELGDSAMYLCASSSLGGNEQFFGPGTRLTVL.